This TCR beta chain is drawn from a study of CD8 T cells in ankylosing spondylitis. Study findings and constraints: Reportedly, disease-linked clones are significantly enriched in ankylosing spondylitis patients' matched synovial fluid. Ankylosing spondylitis blood appeared to carry a characteristic TCR beta motif of under ten highly homologous variants. Existing reports had already noted some motif variants in reactive arthritis synovial fluid and blood.

The authors made TCR beta libraries by quantitative 5'-RACE with molecular barcodes. TCRdb reprocessed the 5' RACE reads via MiXCR and lists one record per CDR3 protein. The sample includes 350,000 or so distinct CDR3 sequences, under 14% of them seen just once. This clonotype has more than one count but fewer than ten. As yet, its antigen is unknown. The sequenced sample was blood, either unsorted or a sorted T cell fraction (not recorded which). This TCR was sampled from a female donor with ankylosing spondylitis or in good health (not recorded which).

In DNA, the CDR3 is TGTGCCAGCAGCCAACCCGGGACAAACACCGGGGAGCTGTTTTTT. It is translated as CASSQPGTNTGELFF. V and J are TRBV4-2 and TRBJ2-2, with a possible D match to TRBD1 (6 bases). The CDR3 is 15 residues long. CDR1 LGHNA and CDR2 YNFKEQ come from the germline V gene. Between the trimmed V and J ends, which lost 2 bases and 2 bases, there was a span of 9 bases.